Sequencing of this T cell receptor (beta chain) was carried out in a study of shared clonotypes between healthy human individuals. Trimming removed 3 bases at V and 10 bases at J, with 15 bases between. The CDR3 has 13 amino acids. CDR1 and CDR2 (germline): SEHNR, FQNEAQ (reference sequence). The assay was immunoSEQ multiplex PCR, and TCRdb's table has in-frame clones only and misses some. The repertoire holds 1.4 million or so clones, with around 98.5% as singletons. The chain joins TRBV7-9 to TRBJ1-1; D is undetermined. The sample comprised naive CD4+ T cells sorted from blood. The subset: CD45RA+ positively selected. This receptor was taken from a man aged 30-40 years in good health. CDR3 protein: CASSFSSALGAFF. The CDR3, as DNA: TGTGCCAGCAGCTTCTCTTCAGCTCTCGGAGCTTTCTTT.